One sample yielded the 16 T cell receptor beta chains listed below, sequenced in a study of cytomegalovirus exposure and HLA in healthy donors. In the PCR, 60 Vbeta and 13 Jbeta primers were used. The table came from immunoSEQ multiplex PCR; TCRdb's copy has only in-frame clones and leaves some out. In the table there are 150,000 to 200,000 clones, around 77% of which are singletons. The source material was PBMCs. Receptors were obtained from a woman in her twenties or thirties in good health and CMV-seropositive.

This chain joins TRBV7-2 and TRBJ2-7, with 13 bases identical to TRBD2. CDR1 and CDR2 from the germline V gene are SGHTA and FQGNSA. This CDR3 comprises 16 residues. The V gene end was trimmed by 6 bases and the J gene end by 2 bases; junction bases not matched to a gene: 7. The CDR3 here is CASRGTSGAVTYEQYF. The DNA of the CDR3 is TGTGCCAGCAGGGGGACTAGCGGGGCAGTAACCTACGAGCAGTACTTC.

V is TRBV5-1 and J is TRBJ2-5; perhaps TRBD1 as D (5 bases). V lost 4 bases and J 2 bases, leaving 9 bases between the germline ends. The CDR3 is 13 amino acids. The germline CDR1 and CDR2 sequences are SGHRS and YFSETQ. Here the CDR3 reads CASSRRVQETQYF. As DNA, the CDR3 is TGCGCCAGCAGCCGCAGGGTTCAAGAGACCCAGTACTTC.

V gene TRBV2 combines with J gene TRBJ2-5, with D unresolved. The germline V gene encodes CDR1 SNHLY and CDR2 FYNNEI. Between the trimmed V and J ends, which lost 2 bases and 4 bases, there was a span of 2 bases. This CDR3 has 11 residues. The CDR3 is CASSERETQYF. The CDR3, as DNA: TGTGCCAGCAGTGAACGAGAGACCCAGTACTTC.

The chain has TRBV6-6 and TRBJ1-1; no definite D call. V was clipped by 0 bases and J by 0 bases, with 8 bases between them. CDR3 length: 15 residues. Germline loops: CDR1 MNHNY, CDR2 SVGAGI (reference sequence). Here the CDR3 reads CASSYSQSMNTEAFF. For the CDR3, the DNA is TGTGCCAGCAGTTACTCACAGTCCATGAACACTGAAGCTTTCTTT.

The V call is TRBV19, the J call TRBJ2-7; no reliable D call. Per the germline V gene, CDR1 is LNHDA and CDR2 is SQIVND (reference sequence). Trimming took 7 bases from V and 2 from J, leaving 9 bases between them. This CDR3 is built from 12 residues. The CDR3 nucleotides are TGTGCCAGTATCCCCTCTACCTACGAGCAGTACTTC. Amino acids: CASIPSTYEQYF.

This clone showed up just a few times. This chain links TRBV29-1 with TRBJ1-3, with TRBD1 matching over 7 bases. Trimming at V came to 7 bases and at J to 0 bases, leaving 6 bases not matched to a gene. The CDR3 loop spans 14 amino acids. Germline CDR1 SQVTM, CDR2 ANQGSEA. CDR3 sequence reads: CSALTGLSGNTIYF. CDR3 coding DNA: TGCAGCGCTTTGACAGGGCTCTCTGGAAACACCATATATTTT. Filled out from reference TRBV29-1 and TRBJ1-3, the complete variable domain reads SAVISQKPSRDICQRGTSLTIQCQVDSQVTMMFWYRQQPGQSLTLIATANQGSEATYESGFVIDKFPISRPNLTFSTLTVSNMSPEDSSIYLCSALTGLSGNTIYFGEGSWLTVV.

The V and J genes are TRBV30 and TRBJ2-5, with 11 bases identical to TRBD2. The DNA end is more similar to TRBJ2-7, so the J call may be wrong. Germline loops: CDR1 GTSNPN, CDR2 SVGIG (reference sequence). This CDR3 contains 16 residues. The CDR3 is CAWVTSGSNPFHEQYF. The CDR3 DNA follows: TGTGCCTGGGTAACTAGCGGGAGTAACCCCTTCCACGAGCAGTACTTC.

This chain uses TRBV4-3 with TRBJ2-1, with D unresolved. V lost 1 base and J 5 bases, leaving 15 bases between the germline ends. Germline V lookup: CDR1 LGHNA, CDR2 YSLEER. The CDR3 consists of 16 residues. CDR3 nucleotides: TGCGCCAGCAGCCAAGTGGCCGCGGTTACAAACAATGAGCAGTTCTTC. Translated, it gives CASSQVAAVTNNEQFF.

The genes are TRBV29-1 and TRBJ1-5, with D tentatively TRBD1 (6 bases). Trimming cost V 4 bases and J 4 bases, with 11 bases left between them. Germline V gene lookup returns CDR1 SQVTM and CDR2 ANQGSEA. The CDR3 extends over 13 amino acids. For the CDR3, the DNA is TGCAGCGTTGGGGAGGGGGTGAATCAGCCCCAGCATTTT. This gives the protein CSVGEGVNQPQHF. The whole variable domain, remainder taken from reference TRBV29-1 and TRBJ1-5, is SAVISQKPSRDICQRGTSLTIQCQVDSQVTMMFWYRQQPGQSLTLIATANQGSEATYESGFVIDKFPISRPNLTFSTLTVSNMSPEDSSIYLCSVGEGVNQPQHFGDGTRLSIL.

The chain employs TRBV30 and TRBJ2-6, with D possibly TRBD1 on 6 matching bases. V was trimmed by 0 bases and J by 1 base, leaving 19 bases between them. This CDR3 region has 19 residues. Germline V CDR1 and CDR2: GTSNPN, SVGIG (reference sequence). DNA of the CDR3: TGTGCCTGGAGTGTAGGACAGACCTTAAAGTGGTCTGGGGCCAACGTCCTGACTTTC. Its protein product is CAWSVGQTLKWSGANVLTF.

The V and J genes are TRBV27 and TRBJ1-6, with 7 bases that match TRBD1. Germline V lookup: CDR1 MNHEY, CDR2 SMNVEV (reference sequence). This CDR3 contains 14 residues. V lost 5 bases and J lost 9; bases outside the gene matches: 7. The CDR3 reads CASSIDRESSPLHF. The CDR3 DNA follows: TGTGCCAGCAGTATCGACAGGGAGTCTTCACCCCTCCACTTT.

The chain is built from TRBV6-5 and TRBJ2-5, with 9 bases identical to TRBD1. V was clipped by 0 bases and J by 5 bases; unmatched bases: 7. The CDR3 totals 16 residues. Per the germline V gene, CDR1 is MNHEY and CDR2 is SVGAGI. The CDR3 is CASSYSGTGNFETQYF. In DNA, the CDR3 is TGTGCCAGCAGTTACTCCGGGACAGGGAATTTTGAGACCCAGTACTTC.

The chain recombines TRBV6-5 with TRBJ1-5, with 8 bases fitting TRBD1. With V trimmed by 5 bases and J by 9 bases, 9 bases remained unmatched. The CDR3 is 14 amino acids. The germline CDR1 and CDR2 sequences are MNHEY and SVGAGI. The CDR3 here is CASSPQGASMPQHF. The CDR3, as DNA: TGTGCCAGCAGTCCCCAGGGGGCCAGCATGCCCCAGCATTTT.

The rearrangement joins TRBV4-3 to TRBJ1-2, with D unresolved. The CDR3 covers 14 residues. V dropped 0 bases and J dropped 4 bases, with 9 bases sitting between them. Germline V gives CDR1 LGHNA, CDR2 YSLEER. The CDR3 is CASSQDGRSYGYTF. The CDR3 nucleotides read TGCGCCAGCAGCCAAGACGGCCGGAGCTATGGCTACACCTTC.

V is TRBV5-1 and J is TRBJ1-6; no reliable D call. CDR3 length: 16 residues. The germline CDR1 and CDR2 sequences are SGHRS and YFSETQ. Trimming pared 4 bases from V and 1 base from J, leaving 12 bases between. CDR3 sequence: CASSREVTSYNSPLHF. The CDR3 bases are TGCGCCAGCAGCCGGGAGGTCACATCCTATAATTCACCCCTCCACTTT.

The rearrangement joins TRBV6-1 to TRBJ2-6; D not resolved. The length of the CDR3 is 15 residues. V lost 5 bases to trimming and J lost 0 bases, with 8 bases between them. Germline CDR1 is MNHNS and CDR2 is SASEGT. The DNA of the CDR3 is TGTGCCAGCAGTACTATGCCCTCTGGGGCCAACGTCCTGACTTTC. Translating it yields CASSTMPSGANVLTF.